The 21 T cell receptor beta chains in this list originate from one sample, sequenced in a study of T cells in Graves' hyperthyroidism and ophthalmopathy. From RNA transcripts, TCR beta CDR3 regions were amplified. The HTBI primer set was used in a first-round RT-PCR of the TCR CDR3. MiXCR, run by TCRdb on the multiplex PCR reads, gives a single entry per CDR3 protein. The sample contains a few hundred thousand distinct CDR3 sequences, 16% of which appear only once. The material sequenced was blood. The receptors were gathered from a woman aged 25 to 45 with Graves' ophthalmopathy.

This clonotype was detected many times. The chain carries TRBV27 and TRBJ2-1, with 10 bases aligning to TRBD1. Looked up from germline, CDR1 is MNHEY and CDR2 is SMNVEV (reference sequence). V shed 7 bases and J 4 bases; nucleotides not matched to a gene: 7. The CDR3 covers 15 residues. In DNA form, the CDR3 reads TGTGCCAGCAACCGGGACAGGGGTTATTACAATGAGCAGTTCTTC. It is translated as CASNRDRGYYNEQFF.

This clonotype was seen repeatedly, ten times or more. This chain links TRBV6-6 with TRBJ1-2, with D perhaps TRBD1 (5 bases). This CDR3 has 15 amino acids. Germline lookup yields CDR1 MNHNY and CDR2 SVGAGI (reference sequence). V was trimmed by 0 bases and J by 8 bases, leaving 16 bases between them. CDR3 coding DNA: TGTGCCAGCAGTTACTCGAGAGGTCCAGGGTACGGCTACACCTTC. Protein sequence: CASSYSRGPGYGYTF.

The rearrangement joins TRBV27 to TRBJ2-1; no reliable D call. V lost 6 bases and J 5 bases, leaving 5 bases between the germline ends. The germline V gene encodes CDR1 MNHEY and CDR2 SMNVEV (reference sequence). The CDR3 is 11 residues long. The CDR3 nucleotides read TGTGCCAGCAGGGAAAACAATGAGCAGTTCTTC. This codes for CASRENNEQFF.

This clonotype was observed at least ten times. This chain links TRBV5-1 with TRBJ1-5, with unresolved D. Deletions cut 5 bases from V and 0 bases from J, with 15 bases between. Germline CDR1 and CDR2: SGHRS and YFSETQ. The CDR3 is 16 amino acids. The CDR3 sequence is CASSSRRLFSNQPQHF. The CDR3 DNA reads TGCGCCAGCAGTTCACGGCGGCTGTTTAGCAATCAGCCCCAGCATTTT.

This clonotype occurred many times. The V call is TRBV7-2, the J call TRBJ2-3; a possible D gene is TRBD2 (6 bases). CDR3 length: 16 amino acids. V lost 1 base, J lost 0 bases, and 11 bases lay in between. From germline, CDR1 is SGHTA and CDR2 FQGNSA. DNA for the CDR3: TGTGCCAGCAGCTTAGTAGAGGGAGGTAGCACAGATACGCAGTATTTT. Amino acid sequence: CASSLVEGGSTDTQYF.

This clonotype came up many times. The gene calls are TRBV20-1 and TRBJ2-1; 9 nucleotides agree with TRBD2. Germline V gene sequence: CDR1 DFQATT, CDR2 SNEGSKA (reference sequence). The CDR3 spans 14 residues. Trimming cost V 3 bases and J 9 bases; bases outside gene matches: 9. CDR3 sequence: CSARDSGSRGEQFF. The DNA for the CDR3 is TGCAGTGCTAGGGATAGCGGGAGCCGGGGTGAGCAGTTCTTC.

There are a few counts of this clonotype. The V call is TRBV20-1, the J call TRBJ2-5, with D possibly TRBD1 on 6 matching bases. CDR3 size: 14 residues. Germline V CDR1 and CDR2: DFQATT, SNEGSKA (reference sequence). Between the trimmed V and J ends, which lost 5 bases and 0 bases, there was a span of 13 bases. This CDR3 reads CSAARGDNQETQYF. Written as DNA, the CDR3 is TGCAGTGCTGCCAGGGGCGATAACCAAGAGACCCAGTACTTC.

The J gene is TRBJ2-6, the V gene TRBV30; unclear D gene. The CDR3 runs to 13 residues. V was clipped by 3 bases and J by 6 bases, with 9 bases between them. Germline lookup yields CDR1 GTSNPN and CDR2 SVGIG (reference sequence). The CDR3 loop is CAWRPLLANVLTF. The DNA for the CDR3 is TGTGCCTGGAGGCCCCTTCTGGCCAACGTCCTGACTTTC.

J is TRBJ2-7 and V is TRBV25-1, with D possibly TRBD2 on 6 matching bases. This CDR3 region has 13 residues. CDR1 MGHDK and CDR2 SYGVNS come from the germline V gene. Trimming took off 2 bases at V and 1 base at J, with 6 bases between the two ends. CDR3 nucleotide sequence: TGTGCCAGCAGTGAAGGACTATCCTACGAGCAGTACTTC. Translated: CASSEGLSYEQYF.

This clonotype was found many times. The CDR3, as DNA: TGTGCCAGCAGTGAGGGACAGGCTGAAGCTTTCTTT. Its protein product is CASSEGQAEAFF. The V call is TRBV12-3 or TRBV12-4, the J call TRBJ1-1, with 8 bases lining up with TRBD1. The ends lost 5 bases at V and 6 bases at J; junction bases unmatched: 2. CDR3 length: 12 amino acids.

V usage is TRBV7-8 and J usage is TRBJ2-1, with D perhaps matching TRBD1 or TRBD2 (6 bases each). Per the germline V gene, CDR1 is SGHVS and CDR2 is FQNEAQ. Trimming cost V 8 bases and J 2 bases, with 16 bases left between them. This CDR3 region has 15 residues. CDR3 sequence: CASSPRGLTYNEQFF. CDR3 DNA sequence: TGTGCCAGCTCCCCCAGGGGACTTACCTACAATGAGCAGTTCTTC.

The sample holds many counts of this clonotype. The chain links TRBV2 to TRBJ2-5, with 7 bases that match TRBD2. Germline-derived CDR1 and CDR2 are SNHLY and FYNNEI. The CDR3 is made up of 16 amino acids. The J segment lost 2 bases and the V segment lost 6 bases, leaving 12 bases of the junction unmatched. The CDR3 here is CASRSPRLASQETQYF. The CDR3, as DNA: TGTGCCAGCAGAAGCCCCCGACTAGCTAGTCAAGAGACCCAGTACTTC.

This clonotype occurred many times. J is TRBJ2-7 and V is TRBV29-1; 11 bases align to TRBD1. Germline assignment: CDR1 SQVTM and CDR2 ANQGSEA. V was pared by 2 bases and J by 5 bases, with 8 bases of the junction left unmatched. The CDR3 runs to 15 residues. In DNA, the CDR3 is TGCAGCGTTGAAATCGGGACAGGGGGTTACCACGAGCAGTACTTC. It specifies CSVEIGTGGYHEQYF.

This clonotype appeared many times. The rearrangement uses TRBV10-3 and TRBJ2-7; 8 bases agree with TRBD2. The V and J ends lost 2 bases and 1 base, in that order; junction bases with no gene match: 7. The germline V gene encodes CDR1 ENHRY and CDR2 SYGVKD. CDR3 length equals 16 residues. CDR3 sequence (DNA): TGTGCCATCAGTGAGCCGGAGCGGGAGAGGTCCTACGAGCAGTACTTC. Protein sequence: CAISEPERERSYEQYF.

Many counts were recorded for this clonotype. This chain connects TRBV28 to TRBJ1-1, with 7 bases that match TRBD1. Germline CDR1 MDHEN, CDR2 SYDVKM. The ends lost 5 bases at V and 1 base at J; junction bases unmatched: 4. The CDR3 extends over 14 amino acids. This CDR3 is CASSVWTGNTEAFF. CDR3 in DNA: TGTGCCAGCAGTGTGTGGACAGGGAACACTGAAGCTTTCTTT.

This clonotype was found a few times. The chain has TRBV24-1 and TRBJ2-1, with TRBD2 matching over 12 bases. J was trimmed by 5 bases and V by 3 bases; bases with no gene match: 4. Germline CDR1 and CDR2: KGHDR and SFDVKD. This CDR3 spans 16 amino acids. As DNA, the CDR3 is TGTGCCACCAGTGATCCCGGACTAGCGGGACACAATGAGCAGTTCTTC. Amino acids: CATSDPGLAGHNEQFF.

This clonotype was recorded a few times. The gene calls are TRBV3-1 and TRBJ1-5; D gene ambiguous. V lost 1 base and J lost 11, with 12 bases in between. In germline, CDR1 is LGHDT, CDR2 YNNKEL (reference sequence). The CDR3 length is 13 residues. Here the CDR3 reads CASSQGHLRAQHF. Here the CDR3 DNA reads TGTGCCAGCAGCCAAGGGCACCTAAGGGCCCAGCATTTT.

Many counts were recorded for this clonotype. This sequence joins TRBV12-3 or TRBV12-4 and TRBJ2-7; 8 bases align to TRBD1. This CDR3 comprises 14 residues. V dropped 6 bases and J dropped 4; count of bases not matched to a gene: 8. The CDR3 reads CASRSSGGSYEQYF. The CDR3 coding sequence is TGTGCCAGCAGGTCCTCAGGGGGCAGTTACGAGCAGTACTTC.

V is TRBV29-1 and J is TRBJ2-7; D unresolved. The CDR3 consists of 12 residues. Deletions cut 2 bases from V and 2 bases from J, with 7 bases between. Germline-derived CDR1 and CDR2 are SQVTM and ANQGSEA. The CDR3 sequence: CSVESPAYEQYF. In DNA form, the CDR3 reads TGCAGCGTTGAATCTCCGGCCTACGAGCAGTACTTC.

This clonotype occurred many times. This rearrangement joins TRBV28 to TRBJ2-3, with 7 bases that match TRBD1. The germline V gene has CDR1 MDHEN and CDR2 SYDVKM. V gave up 1 base and J gave up 4 bases; unmatched junction bases: 8. The CDR3 is made up of 16 amino acids. CDR3 sequence reads: CASSLLEGARADTQYF. DNA of the CDR3: TGTGCCAGCAGTTTATTAGAGGGGGCACGGGCAGATACGCAGTATTTT. Supplemented by reference TRBV28 and TRBJ2-3, the full variable domain reads DVKVTQSSRYLVKRTGEKVFLECVQDMDHENMFWYRQDPGLGLRLIYFSYDVKMKEKGDIPEGYSVSREKKERFSLILESASTNQTSMYLCASSLLEGARADTQYFGPGTRLTVL.

This clonotype has ten or more counts. The CDR3 loop is CASSLQGRGTDTQYF. The CDR3 DNA sequence: TGTGCCAGCAGTTTACAGGGGCGGGGCACAGATACGCAGTATTTT. The V and J genes are TRBV28 and TRBJ2-3, with D possibly matching TRBD1 (6 bases). Germline values: CDR1 MDHEN, CDR2 SYDVKM. The length of the CDR3 is 15 residues. V lost 2 bases and J lost 1, with 10 bases in between.